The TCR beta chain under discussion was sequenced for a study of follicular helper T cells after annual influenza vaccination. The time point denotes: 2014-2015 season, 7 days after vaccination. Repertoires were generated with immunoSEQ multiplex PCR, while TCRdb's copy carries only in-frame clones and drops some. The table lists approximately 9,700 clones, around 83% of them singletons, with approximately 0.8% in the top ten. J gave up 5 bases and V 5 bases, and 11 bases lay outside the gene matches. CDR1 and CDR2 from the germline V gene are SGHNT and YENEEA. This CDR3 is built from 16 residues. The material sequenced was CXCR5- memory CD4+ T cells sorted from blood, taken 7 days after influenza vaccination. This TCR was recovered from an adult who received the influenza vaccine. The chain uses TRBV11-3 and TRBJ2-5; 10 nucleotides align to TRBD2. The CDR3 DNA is TGTGCCAGCAGCCAACGACTAGCGGGTGCCCAGGAGACCCAGTACTTC. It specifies CASSQRLAGAQETQYF.